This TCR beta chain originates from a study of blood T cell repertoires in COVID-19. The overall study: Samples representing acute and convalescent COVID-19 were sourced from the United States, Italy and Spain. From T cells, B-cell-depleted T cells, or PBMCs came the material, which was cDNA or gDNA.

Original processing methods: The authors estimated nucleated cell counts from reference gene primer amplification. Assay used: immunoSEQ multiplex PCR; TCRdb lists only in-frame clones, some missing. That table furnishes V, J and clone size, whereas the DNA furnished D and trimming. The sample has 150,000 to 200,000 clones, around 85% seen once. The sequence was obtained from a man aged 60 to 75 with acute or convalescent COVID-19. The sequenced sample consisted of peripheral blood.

As DNA, the CDR3 is TGCGCCAGCAGCTATTCGACAGGGTCCACCGGGGAGCTGTTTTTT. Translated: CASSYSTGSTGELFF. J is TRBJ2-2 and V is TRBV5-1, with 7 bases identical to TRBD1. The CDR3 has 15 residues. Germline CDR1 SGHRS, CDR2 YFSETQ. After removal of 3 bases from V and 4 bases from J, the junction contained 6 bases not matched to a gene. Full variable domain (remainder filled in from reference TRBV5-1 and TRBJ2-2): KAGVTQTPRYLIKTRGQQVTLSCSPISGHRSVSWYQQTPGQGLQFLFEYFSETQRNKGNFPGRFSGRQFSNSRSEMNVSTLELGDSALYLCASSYSTGSTGELFFGEGSRLTVL.